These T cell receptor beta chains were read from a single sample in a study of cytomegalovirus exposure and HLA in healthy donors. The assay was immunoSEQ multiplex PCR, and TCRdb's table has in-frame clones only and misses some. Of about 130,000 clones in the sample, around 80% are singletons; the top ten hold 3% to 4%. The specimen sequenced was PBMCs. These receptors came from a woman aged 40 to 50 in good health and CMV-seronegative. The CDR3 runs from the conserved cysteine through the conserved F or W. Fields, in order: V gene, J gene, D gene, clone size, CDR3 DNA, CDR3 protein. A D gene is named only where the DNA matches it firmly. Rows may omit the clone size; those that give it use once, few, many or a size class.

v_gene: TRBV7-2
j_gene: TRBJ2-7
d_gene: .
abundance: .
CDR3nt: TGTGCCAGCAGCTTAGGAAGGGGGCGGGATATGTACGAGCAGTACTTC
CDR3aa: CASSLGRGRDMYEQYF

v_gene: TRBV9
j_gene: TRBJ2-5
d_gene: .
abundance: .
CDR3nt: TGTGCCAGCAGCGTAGGAGTCCAAGAGACCCAGTACTTC
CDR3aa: CASSVGVQETQYF

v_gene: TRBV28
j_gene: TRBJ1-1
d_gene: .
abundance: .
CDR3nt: TGTGCCAGCAGTTTATTCGGGGGGGGCAGGTTCGCTTTCTTT
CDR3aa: CASSLFGGGRFAFF

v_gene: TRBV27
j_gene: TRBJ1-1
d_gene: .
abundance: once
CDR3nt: TGTGCCAGCAGTTGGGCGGGGGCGAGGGGCACTGAAGCTTTCTTT
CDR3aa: CASSWAGARGTEAFF

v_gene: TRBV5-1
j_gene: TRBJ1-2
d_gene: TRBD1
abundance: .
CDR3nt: TGCGCCAGCAGCTGGGGACAGGGGCTGGCTGGCTACACCTTC
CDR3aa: CASSWGQGLAGYTF

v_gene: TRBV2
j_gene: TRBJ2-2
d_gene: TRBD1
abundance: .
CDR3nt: TGTGCCAGCAGGACAGGGTCGAACACCGGGGAGCTGTTTTTT
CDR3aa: CASRTGSNTGELFF

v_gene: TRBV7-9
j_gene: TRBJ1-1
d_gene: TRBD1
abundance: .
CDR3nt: TGTGCCAGCAGCCCGACAGGGGGCCTCGACACTGAAGCTTTCTTT
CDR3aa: CASSPTGGLDTEAFF

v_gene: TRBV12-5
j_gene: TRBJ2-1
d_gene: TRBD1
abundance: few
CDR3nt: TGTGCTAGTGGTTTGGTAGAGGGGGCTTGGTACAATGAGCAGTTCTTC
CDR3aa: CASGLVEGAWYNEQFF

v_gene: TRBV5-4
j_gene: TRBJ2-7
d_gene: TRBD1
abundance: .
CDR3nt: TGTGCCAGCAGCCTAGACCCCGGGACAGGGGGCCTCGAGCAGTACTTC
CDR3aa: CASSLDPGTGGLEQYF

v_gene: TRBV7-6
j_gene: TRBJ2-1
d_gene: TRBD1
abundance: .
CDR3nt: TGTGCCAGCAGCGTAGGGTCGGACAGGAGCTCCTACAATGAGCAGTTCTTC
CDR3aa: CASSVGSDRSSYNEQFF

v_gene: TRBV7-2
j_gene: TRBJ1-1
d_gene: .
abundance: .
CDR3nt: TGTGCCAGCAGCCTGATGGGACAGAACACTGAAGCTTTCTTT
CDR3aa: CASSLMGQNTEAFF

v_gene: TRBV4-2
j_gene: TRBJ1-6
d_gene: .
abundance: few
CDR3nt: TGTGCCAGCAGCCAAGCAGGGGTTGATTCACCCCTCCACTTT
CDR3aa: CASSQAGVDSPLHF